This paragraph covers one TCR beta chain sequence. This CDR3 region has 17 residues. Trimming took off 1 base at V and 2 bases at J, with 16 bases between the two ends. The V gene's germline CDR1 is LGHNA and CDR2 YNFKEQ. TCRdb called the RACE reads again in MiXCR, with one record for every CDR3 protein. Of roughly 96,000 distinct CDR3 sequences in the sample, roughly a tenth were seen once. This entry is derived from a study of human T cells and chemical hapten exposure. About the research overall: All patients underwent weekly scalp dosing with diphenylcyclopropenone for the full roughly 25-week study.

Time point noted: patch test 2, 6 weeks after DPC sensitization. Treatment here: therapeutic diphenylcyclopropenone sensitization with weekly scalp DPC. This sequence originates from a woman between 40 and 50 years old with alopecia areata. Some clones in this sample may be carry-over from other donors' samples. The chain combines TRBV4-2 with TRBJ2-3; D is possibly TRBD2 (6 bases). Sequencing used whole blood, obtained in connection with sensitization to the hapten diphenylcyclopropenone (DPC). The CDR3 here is CASSQVGLASATDTQYF. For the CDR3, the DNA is TGTGCCAGCAGCCAAGTGGGTTTGGCTAGCGCCACAGATACGCAGTATTTT.